This T cell receptor beta chain derives from a study of beta chain features in type 1 diabetes. The authors obtained over 98% purity in all sorted populations. This clone occurred a few times. This CDR3 comprises 17 residues. From germline, CDR1 is SGHVS and CDR2 FQNEAQ. Trimming removed 5 bases from V and 3 bases from J, with 21 bases in between. TCRB transcripts that were expressed got sequenced, as all of the isolated RNA had been reverse transcribed. Sequencing was performed with immunoSEQ multiplex PCR; in TCRdb, only in-frame clones are kept and a portion is missing. The repertoire holds roughly 370,000 clones, with roughly 14% as singletons.

The rearrangement joins TRBV7-8 to TRBJ2-3, with D possibly being TRBD1 or TRBD2 (6 bases each). Material for sequencing was naive CD4+ T cells from blood. The receptor's source is a young man in good health. The CDR3 region is CASSPTRGGRWTDTQYF. As DNA, the CDR3 is TGTGCCAGCAGCCCTACCCGAGGGGGGCGTTGGACAGATACGCAGTATTTT.